Below, 6 T cell receptor beta chains from the same sample are listed, as sequenced in a study of T cells in Graves' hyperthyroidism and ophthalmopathy. Amplification targeted TCR beta CDR3 regions from RNA transcripts. When the TCR CDR3 underwent first-round RT-PCR, the HTBI primer set was used. From the multiplex PCR reads, TCRdb called clonotypes with MiXCR, one entry per CDR3 protein. The table has roughly 700,000 distinct CDR3 sequences, 12% to 15% seen once. Sequencing was done on a sample of blood. The receptors derive from a woman between 18 and 29 years old with Graves' hyperthyroidism.

This clonotype appeared a few times. The V and J genes are TRBV20-1 and TRBJ1-3, with 7 bases that match TRBD1. Germline CDR1 and CDR2: DFQATT and SNEGSKA (reference sequence). The V gene end was trimmed by 4 bases and the J gene end by 7 bases; junction bases not matched to a gene: 19. This CDR3 is 17 amino acids long. This chain's CDR3 is CSANRRRGPLERNTIYF. The CDR3, as DNA: TGCAGTGCTAACCGACGAAGGGGGCCGCTCGAAAGGAACACCATATATTTT.

In its sample, this clonotype was seen many times. The chain uses TRBV11-2 and TRBJ2-7; no clear D gene. Trimming removed 2 bases from V and 2 bases from J, with 7 bases in between. CDR1 is SGHAT and CDR2 is FQNNGV in the germline V gene. The CDR3 contains 13 residues. The CDR3 sequence is CASSLSQPYEQYF. CDR3 nucleotides: TGTGCCAGCAGCTTAAGCCAGCCCTACGAGCAGTACTTC.

This clonotype has a count of ten or more. The chain links TRBV7-9 to TRBJ2-1, with TRBD2 as a possible D gene (6 bases). V was clipped by 4 bases and J by 8 bases, with 18 bases between them. This CDR3 contains 15 residues. Germline CDR1 SEHNR, CDR2 FQNEAQ (reference sequence). As DNA, the CDR3 is TGTGCCAGCAGCTCCAGGGACTGGATGTACGATGAGCAGTTCTTC. It is translated as CASSSRDWMYDEQFF.

The chain links TRBV29-1 to TRBJ2-3, with D possibly TRBD2 on 5 matching bases. There are 14 residues in the CDR3. V was trimmed by 0 bases and J by 8 bases, leaving 15 bases between them. Germline V lookup: CDR1 SQVTM, CDR2 ANQGSEA. The CDR3 DNA follows: TGCAGCGTTGAAGATAAATGGAAACTAGTTACGCAGTATTTT. Translating gives CSVEDKWKLVTQYF.

This clonotype was recorded a few times. This chain joins TRBV10-3 and TRBJ2-5; 13 bases match TRBD2. The CDR3 extends over 14 amino acids. Trimming at V came to 4 bases and at J to 4 bases, leaving 0 bases not matched to a gene. CDR1 and CDR2 from the germline V gene are ENHRY and SYGVKD. CDR3 DNA sequence: TGTGCCATCAGTGGGACTAGCGGGAGAGAGACCCAGTACTTC. Its protein is CAISGTSGRETQYF.

The table lists this clonotype with many counts. The chain is built from TRBV28 and TRBJ2-4, with D unclear. The CDR3 consists of 14 residues. The germline V gene has CDR1 MDHEN and CDR2 SYDVKM. V was clipped by 3 bases and J by 7 bases, with 13 bases between them. CDR3 amino acids: CASSLDPSGNIQYF. The CDR3 region has the DNA TGTGCCAGCAGTTTGGACCCGAGTGGGAACATTCAGTACTTC.